Listed below are T cell receptor beta chains from one sample, sequenced in a study of T cells in Graves' hyperthyroidism and ophthalmopathy. MiXCR, run by TCRdb on the multiplex PCR reads, gives a single entry per CDR3 protein. The data contain under 350,000 distinct CDR3 sequences, approximately 15% of them singletons. Sequencing input: blood. These receptors originate from a woman in her fifties or sixties with Graves' ophthalmopathy. CDR3s include the opening cysteine and the closing phenylalanine or tryptophan. The D gene is left open where the match is weak. Clone size appears in some rows only: once, few, many, or a class for an expanded clone.

j_call: TRBJ2-2
d_call: .
v_call: TRBV11-2
clone_size: .
cdr3_nt: TGTGCCAGCAGCTTCCGGACGGTGGACACCGGGGAGCTGTTTTTT
cdr3_aa: CASSFRTVDTGELFF

j_call: TRBJ2-3
d_call: TRBD1
v_call: TRBV7-9
clone_size: many
cdr3_nt: TGTGCCAGCAGCTTAGAAGGGACAGCGGATACGCAGTATTTT
cdr3_aa: CASSLEGTADTQYF

j_call: TRBJ2-1
d_call: .
v_call: TRBV5-6
clone_size: many
cdr3_nt: TGTGCCAGCAGCTTTTATAGCGAGGACAATGAGCAGTTCTTC
cdr3_aa: CASSFYSEDNEQFF

j_call: TRBJ2-7
d_call: .
v_call: TRBV7-2
clone_size: .
cdr3_nt: TGTGCCAGCAGCTTAGTTGGCTCAAACGCGGACGAGCAGTACTTC
cdr3_aa: CASSLVGSNADEQYF

j_call: TRBJ2-7
d_call: TRBD2
v_call: TRBV5-6
clone_size: few
cdr3_nt: TGTGCCAGCAGCTCAACCCTAGCGGGAGGGGGAAACGAGCAGTACTTC
cdr3_aa: CASSSTLAGGGNEQYF

j_call: TRBJ2-7
d_call: .
v_call: TRBV10-3
clone_size: many
cdr3_nt: TGTGCCATCAGTGCCAGCTACGAGCAGTACTTC
cdr3_aa: CAISASYEQYF

j_call: TRBJ1-4
d_call: .
v_call: TRBV9
clone_size: once
cdr3_nt: TGTGCCAGCAGCGTAGACTTGAATGAAAAACTGTTTTTT
cdr3_aa: CASSVDLNEKLFF

j_call: TRBJ2-4
d_call: .
v_call: TRBV12-3/TRBV12-4
clone_size: many
cdr3_nt: TGTGCCAGCAGTCTACCAAGCAGGGTAAACATTCAGTACTTC
cdr3_aa: CASSLPSRVNIQYF

j_call: TRBJ2-7
d_call: .
v_call: TRBV28
clone_size: many
cdr3_nt: TGTGCCAGCCACAAATGGGGGTCGAAGAACGAGCAGTACTTC
cdr3_aa: CASHKWGSKNEQYF

j_call: TRBJ1-4
d_call: .
v_call: TRBV2
clone_size: many
cdr3_nt: TGTGCCAGCAGTGAACGGGGGGCCCGGGAAAAACTGTTTTTT
cdr3_aa: CASSERGAREKLFF

j_call: TRBJ1-1
d_call: TRBD1
v_call: TRBV4-2
clone_size: few
cdr3_nt: TGTGCCAGCAGCCAAGGGACAGGGGGGAAAACTGAAGCTTTCTTT
cdr3_aa: CASSQGTGGKTEAFF

j_call: TRBJ1-1
d_call: TRBD1
v_call: TRBV5-1
clone_size: many
cdr3_nt: TGCGCCAGCAGCTCCAGGACAGGGGGAGGCACTGAAGCTTTCTTT
cdr3_aa: CASSSRTGGGTEAFF

j_call: TRBJ1-5
d_call: TRBD1
v_call: TRBV2
clone_size: many
cdr3_nt: TGTGCCAGCGCTGACAGGGGGCCTGATCAGCCCCAGCATTTT
cdr3_aa: CASADRGPDQPQHF

j_call: TRBJ1-3
d_call: .
v_call: TRBV29-1
clone_size: few
cdr3_nt: TGCAGCGTCGGAGACTCTGGAAACACCATATATTTT
cdr3_aa: CSVGDSGNTIYF

j_call: TRBJ1-2
d_call: .
v_call: TRBV20-1
clone_size: many
cdr3_nt: TGCAGTGCCAACGTAGGGGGGCCCCCCTATGGCTACACCTTC
cdr3_aa: CSANVGGPPYGYTF

j_call: TRBJ2-7
d_call: .
v_call: TRBV6-5
clone_size: many
cdr3_nt: TGTGCCAGCAGTTACTCCAAACAGCTCCCCTCCTACGAGCAGTACTTC
cdr3_aa: CASSYSKQLPSYEQYF